The clone carrying this T cell receptor (beta chain) was seen only once. This sample's RNA came from whole unsorted tissue. A modified ARM-PCR protocol with three rounds of nested PCR amplified TCRbeta. MiXCR, run by TCRdb on the multiplex PCR reads, gives a single entry per CDR3 protein. This sample has about 76,000 distinct CDR3 sequences, with around two thirds found just once. This entry belongs to a study of tumor and adjacent non-tumor tissue in lung cancer. Study context: Patients comprised over 9 adenocarcinoma, a couple of squamous cell carcinoma and 1 small cell lung cancer.

In germline, CDR1 is SGHDT, CDR2 YYEEEE. V lost 8 bases and J lost 0; bases outside the gene matches: 17. The CDR3 runs 18 residues. The rearrangement links TRBV5-6 to TRBJ2-3; 8 bases match TRBD2. The material sequenced was lung tumor tissue. The clonotype comes from a woman in her seventies with non-small cell lung cancer. The CDR3 DNA sequence: TGTGCCAGAAGCCGCCGGACTAGCATGACCGGGAGCACAGATACGCAGTATTTT. It specifies CARSRRTSMTGSTDTQYF.